The 19 T cell receptor beta chains below were found in one sample sequenced in a study of tumour-infiltrating T cells in Burkitt lymphoma. Profiled with immunoSEQ multiplex PCR; TCRdb holds only in-frame clones, not every one. The repertoire holds almost 5,000 clones, roughly 11% seen once, with more than 2% in the top ten. Sample: tumor tissue. All receptors come from a human donor with diffuse large B-cell lymphoma.

V usage is TRBV10-1 and J usage is TRBJ1-5; 8 positions match TRBD1. This CDR3 has 13 amino acids. V shed 5 bases and J 10 bases; nucleotides not matched to a gene: 7. The germline V gene encodes CDR1 WNHNN and CDR2 SYGVQD (reference sequence). In DNA, the CDR3 is TGCGCCAGCAGTCGGGATACAGGGGGACCCCAGCATTTT. Translated: CASSRDTGGPQHF.

This clone appeared a few times. This chain joins TRBV30 and TRBJ1-6; tentatively, D is TRBD1 (5 bases). The CDR3 totals 19 residues. The V gene lost 4 bases and the J gene lost 7 bases, with 29 bases spanning the gap. The germline V gene encodes CDR1 GTSNPN and CDR2 SVGIG (reference sequence). Here the CDR3 reads CAWMVTSRDRHSRNSPLHF. The CDR3 DNA reads as TGTGCCTGGATGGTCACCTCCAGGGACCGCCACTCACGGAATTCACCCCTCCACTTT.

The chain links TRBV28 to TRBJ1-3; 9 bases are a match to TRBD1. CDR3 length: 14 amino acids. Trimming removed 6 bases from V and 4 bases from J; junction bases left unmatched: 4. The germline CDR1 and CDR2 sequences are MDHEN and SYDVKM. The CDR3 sequence is CASRGTGLGNTIYF. The CDR3 DNA is TGTGCCAGCAGAGGGACAGGGCTGGGAAACACCATATATTTT.

The chain couples TRBV9 to TRBJ2-3, with D unresolved. From germline, CDR1 is SGDLS and CDR2 YYNGEE. CDR3 length equals 14 residues. The V gene lost 0 bases and the J gene lost 4 bases, with 9 bases spanning the gap. The CDR3 DNA is TGTGCCAGCAGCGTAGAGCCCCTCGCAGATACGCAGTATTTT. As protein: CASSVEPLADTQYF.

There are a few counts of this clone. The chain has TRBV30 and TRBJ1-1; 7 bases agree with TRBD1. V shed 0 bases, J shed 0 bases, and the junction held 16 bases outside the gene matches. The CDR3 sequence is 19 residues long. Germline V lookup: CDR1 GTSNPN, CDR2 SVGIG (reference sequence). The CDR3 DNA follows: TGTGCCTGGAGTGTATATCGCGGGGACAGACTTTACATGAACACTGAAGCTTTCTTT. Amino acids: CAWSVYRGDRLYMNTEAFF. The whole variable domain, remainder taken from reference TRBV30 and TRBJ1-1, is SQTIHQWPATLVQPVGSPLSLECTVEGTSNPNLYWYRQAAGRGLQLLFYSVGIGQISSEVPQNLSASRPQDRQFILSSKKLLLSDSGFYLCAWSVYRGDRLYMNTEAFFGQGTRLTVV.

This clone was found a few times. The V and J genes are TRBV6-6 and TRBJ2-5, with 9 positions matching TRBD2. Germline V gene lookup returns CDR1 MNHNY and CDR2 SVGAGI (reference sequence). CDR3 length: 15 residues. V lost 5 bases to trimming and J lost 4 bases; unmatched junction nucleotides: 8. As DNA, the CDR3 is TGTGCCAGCAGTAACGACCTAGCGGGGCGAGAGACCCAGTACTTC. Its protein product is CASSNDLAGRETQYF.

V usage is TRBV4-3 and J usage is TRBJ2-2, with TRBD1 as a possible D gene (6 bases). CDR1 and CDR2 (germline): LGHNA, YSLEER. Deletions cut 1 base from V and 4 bases from J, with 13 bases between. This CDR3 is 16 amino acids long. The CDR3 DNA sequence: TGCGCCAGCAGCCAAGGGGGGCCTGGAAGCACCGGGGAGCTGTTTTTT. It encodes CASSQGGPGSTGELFF.

The chain employs TRBV19 and TRBJ1-2, with a possible D match to TRBD1 (6 bases). V was pared by 6 bases and J by 8 bases, with 16 bases between. The CDR3 runs 13 residues. In germline, CDR1 is LNHDA, CDR2 SQIVND (reference sequence). The CDR3, as DNA: TGTGCCAGTAGACCTACGGGGGCGGAAGGCTACACCTTC. The encoded protein is CASRPTGAEGYTF.

The rearrangement joins TRBV18 to TRBJ1-1; D ambiguous. Germline-derived CDR1 and CDR2 are KGHSH and LQKENI. V lost 3 bases to trimming and J lost 1 base, with 12 bases between them. The CDR3 is 15 residues long. The CDR3 nucleotides are TGTGCCAGCTCACCGATCGAGGTAGGGAACACTGAAGCTTTCTTT. This encodes CASSPIEVGNTEAFF.

This clone was seen a few times. The chain links TRBV5-1 to TRBJ1-2; TRBD1 matches at 7 bases. The CDR3 has 19 residues. CDR1 SGHRS and CDR2 YFSETQ come from the germline V gene. Germline trimming cut 2 bases from V and 0 bases from J; bases unmatched to any gene: 16. In nucleotides, the CDR3 is TGCGCCAGCAGCTTTGCCACTCCCACAGGGGTTTTTGCTAACTATGGCTACACCTTC. The encoded protein is CASSFATPTGVFANYGYTF.

In this sample, this clone turned up a few times. The chain links TRBV11-2 to TRBJ1-6; a weak D match, TRBD1 (6 bases). The CDR3 length is 13 residues. V dropped 3 bases and J dropped 8 bases, with 8 bases sitting between them. Germline CDR1 and CDR2: SGHAT and FQNNGV. CDR3 in amino acids: CASSLEGDSPLHF. The CDR3 nucleotides are TGTGCCAGCAGCTTGGAGGGGGATTCACCCCTCCACTTT.

This clone was seen only a few times. V usage is TRBV6-5 and J usage is TRBJ1-3; no clear D. This CDR3 has 11 residues. CDR1 is MNHEY and CDR2 is SVGAGI in the germline V gene. V was pared by 6 bases and J by 4 bases, with 4 bases between. Here the CDR3 reads CASSGGNTIYF. CDR3 DNA: TGTGCCAGCAGCGGAGGAAACACCATATATTTT.

V usage is TRBV6-1 and J usage is TRBJ1-1; 10 bases fit TRBD1. Germline lookup yields CDR1 MNHNS and CDR2 SASEGT. J was trimmed by 7 bases and V by 6 bases; bases with no gene match: 5. This CDR3 comprises 13 residues. The CDR3 DNA follows: TGTGCCAGCAGGCGACAGGGGGCAAGTGAAGCTTTCTTT. Amino acid sequence: CASRRQGASEAFF.

The rearrangement joins TRBV28 to TRBJ1-2, with 7 nucleotides matching TRBD1. CDR1 and CDR2 from the germline V gene are MDHEN and SYDVKM. The junction had 10 bases not matched to a gene; V was cut back by 5 bases and J by 4 bases. The CDR3 has 15 residues. The CDR3 sequence: CASSPGDREGYGYTF. The CDR3 nucleotides read TGTGCCAGCAGTCCGGGAGACAGGGAGGGCTATGGCTACACCTTC.

The rearrangement uses TRBV14 and TRBJ1-1, with a weak D call TRBD1 (6 bases). This CDR3 has 16 residues. V was cut by 4 bases and J by 1 base, with 16 bases left in between. Germline CDR1 is SGHDN and CDR2 is FVKESK. The CDR3 protein is CASSPRPQGRNTEAFF. In nucleotides, the CDR3 is TGTGCCAGCAGCCCGCGACCACAGGGTAGGAACACTGAAGCTTTCTTT.

The chain is built from TRBV6-5 and TRBJ2-7, with 9 nucleotides matching TRBD1. CDR3 length equals 15 residues. Germline V lookup: CDR1 MNHEY, CDR2 SVGAGI. Trimming took 6 bases from V and 1 from J; bases not matched to a gene: 7. The CDR3 bases are TGTGCCAGCAGACAGGGACAGGGAGCGTCCTACGAGCAGTACTTC. This codes for CASRQGQGASYEQYF.

This clone has a handful of counts. The chain has TRBV27 and TRBJ2-7; D perhaps matches TRBD2 (6 bases). The CDR3 contains 13 residues. The V and J ends lost 1 base and 7 bases respectively, with 11 bases between them. CDR1 and CDR2 from the germline V gene are MNHEY and SMNVEV (reference sequence). CDR3 sequence reads: CASSLWAGREQYF. As DNA, the CDR3 is TGTGCCAGCAGTTTATGGGCGGGGCGTGAGCAGTACTTC.

V gene TRBV27 combines with J gene TRBJ2-5; maybe TRBD1 (6 bases). The DNA matches TRBJ2-7 better at its end, which makes the J call doubtful. Germline CDR1 reads MNHEY; CDR2 reads SMNVEV (reference sequence). The CDR3 is 12 amino acids. The CDR3 spells CASSTGFHEQYF. DNA for the CDR3: TGTGCCAGCAGCACAGGGTTCCACGAGCAGTACTTC.

The V gene is TRBV4-1, the J gene TRBJ1-4, with TRBD1 as a possible D gene (5 bases). Germline assignment: CDR1 MGHRA and CDR2 YSYEKL. The CDR3 covers 15 residues. V was clipped by 2 bases and J by 8 bases, with 15 bases between them. CDR3 sequence: CASSQSGGEGEKLFF. The CDR3 DNA reads as TGCGCCAGCAGCCAAAGTGGGGGGGAAGGGGAAAAACTGTTTTTT.